This T cell receptor beta chain is drawn from a study of shared clonotypes between healthy human individuals. This was a deep-level run. The method was immunoSEQ multiplex PCR; TCRdb's version includes in-frame clones alone and lacks a portion of them. The table has 2,500,000 or so clones, around 93% seen once. This TCR was sampled from a man aged 18 to 30 in good health. Some clones in this sample may be carry-over from other donors' samples. Sequences were obtained from naive CD4+ T cells from PBMCs. Subset in this sample: CD45RA+ positively selected.

The DNA for the CDR3 is TGTGCCAGCAGCTTACGGAGTACTTGGGGGGACGAGCAGTACTTC. Protein sequence: CASSLRSTWGDEQYF. The chain combines TRBV7-2 with TRBJ2-7, with D maybe TRBD2 (6 bases). V lost 2 bases to trimming and J lost 5 bases, with 16 bases between them. This CDR3 has 15 residues. CDR1 is SGHTA, CDR2 FQGNSA, per germline.